This T cell receptor (beta chain) is from a study of T cells in women clearing cervical HPV infection (dated by TCRdb to the late 2010s). Broadly, across the study: Cases were about two dozen women with histologically confirmed HPV16-related CIN3 or worse, including a couple of invasive cancers. The approximately 25 controls were women who cleared a single incident HPV16 infection within 12 months without developing precancer or cancer. Blood from cases was collected at the visit where the lesion was first found, while blood from controls was collected once the infection could no longer be detected. For cases, a median interval of roughly 150 days, with an interquartile range of roughly 80 to 200 days, was observed between lesion detection and blood sampling. HLA typing was available for only a few women, so HLA type could not be excluded as a confounder. Nested within Costa Rica's Guanacaste HPV Natural History Study, an exploratory proof-of-principle case-control study compared TCR repertoires across cervical HPV16 outcomes. Cases and controls were matched on year of sample collection and on age within five years. Median age was about 32 years in cases versus over 37 in controls, and baseline characteristics did not differ significantly. The parent cohort enrolled about 9,900 women aged 18 or older in Guanacaste, Costa Rica, in about 1992 to 1994 and followed the women for less than nine years. Five blinded duplicates per group were added as quality controls, giving roughly 60 samples: some 50 participants and roughly ten replicates.

As for this clone: No antigen is known for it. The read gets to within 3 residues of the CDR3 end, and the germline J gene fills in the rest.

Based on the germline V gene, the CDR1 and CDR2 sequences are SGHTA and FQGNSA. The CDR3 covers 14 residues, taking in both the cysteine and the phenylalanine. Of the CDR3's DNA, 33 bases were read; they are in frame from base 1. Using the immunoSEQ assay, multiplex PCR amplified TCR beta CDR3 regions from an average of roughly 1,200 ng of genomic DNA per sample. To correct primer bias, the assay used a complete synthetic TCR repertoire to set an amplification baseline. Amplicons were sequenced on the Illumina platform. Processing in the source paper ran as follows. Sequences were error-corrected by clustering with frequency ratios and a modified nearest-neighbor algorithm, then analyzed in the immunoSEQ Analyzer with IMGT gene definitions. At each rarefaction depth, TCR richness and evenness were averaged across 20 rarefaction repeats, and samples with fewer sequences than that depth were excluded. Wilcoxon rank sum tests with FDR correction were used to compare relative abundances of V, D and J genes between the groups. An intraclass correlation of about 96% for TCR richness and an average of around 76% across some 66 gene segments were obtained from the blinded duplicates. This immuneACCESS table, as held by TCRdb, lists in-frame sequences with V and J called but not all clones. Of the missing ones, under half trace to an unresolved V gene in checked studies; the others have no known cause. The D gene and trimming were derived from the DNA, and the V and J assignments and clone size from that table. The sample table on file contains approximately 13,000 clones. Around 20% of the sample is in the top ten clones.

Broader findings and caveats from the paper: Lower TRBV6-7 relative abundance was observed in cases than in controls (0.11% versus 0.16%; Bonferroni P = 0.0008). The cross-sectional design could not show whether the associations came before the infection or were a result of it, and neither effector/memory subsets nor HPV-specific T cells were isolated. Because the number of T cells in each sample was unknown, differences in richness could reflect differing T-cell content rather than repertoire biology. Significantly higher TCR repertoire richness was observed in CIN3+ cases than in controls across sequencing depths, whereas no difference in evenness was found. Cases were distinguished from controls with an estimated AUC of roughly 0.82 by random forest classifiers combining richness and V gene abundances.

Every participant had a single incident cervical HPV16 infection, and women with prevalent HPV16 infections were excluded. Cervical HPV DNA was detected by MY09/MY11 PCR and genotyped by dot-blot hybridization. About 15 mL of heparinized blood were centrifuged, and the buffy coat was split into aliquots, frozen at -30 degrees C, and then kept at -80 degrees C. QIAGEN kits were used to extract genomic DNA from buffy coat specimens. Input material: blood buffy coat. The source of this sequence is a woman between 18 and 70 years old with a cervical HPV16 infection that either progressed to CIN3+ or cleared (not recorded which). The chain uses TRBV7-2 and TRBJ2-3; TRBD2 is a weak D gene call, 5 bases matching. The CDR3 protein is CASSLGLNNQPQYF. The CDR3 bases that were read are TGTGCCAGCAGCTTAGGACTAAACAATCAGCCG.